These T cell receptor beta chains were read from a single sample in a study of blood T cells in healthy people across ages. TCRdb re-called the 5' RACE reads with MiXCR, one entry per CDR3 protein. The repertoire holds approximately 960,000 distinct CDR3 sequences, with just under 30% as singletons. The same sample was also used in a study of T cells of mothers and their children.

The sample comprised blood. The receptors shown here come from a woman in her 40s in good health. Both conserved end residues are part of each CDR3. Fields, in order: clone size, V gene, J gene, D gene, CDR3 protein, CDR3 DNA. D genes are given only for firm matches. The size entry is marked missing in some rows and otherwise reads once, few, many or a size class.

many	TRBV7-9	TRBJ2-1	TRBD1	CASSLGTGGGNEQFF	TGTGCCAGCAGCCTCGGGACAGGGGGAGGGAATGAGCAGTTCTTC
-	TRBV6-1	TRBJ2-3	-	CASSEVASSTDTQYF	TGTGCCAGCAGTGAAGTTGCTTCTAGCACAGATACGCAGTATTTT
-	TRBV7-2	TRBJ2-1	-	CASEDYNEQFF	TGTGCCAGCGAGGATTACAATGAGCAGTTCTTC
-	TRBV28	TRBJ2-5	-	CASSSQLAETQYF	TGTGCCAGCAGTTCACAACTGGCGGAGACCCAGTACTTC
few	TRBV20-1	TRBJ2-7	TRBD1	CSARDMTGPYNEQYF	TGCAGTGCTAGAGATATGACAGGGCCCTACAATGAGCAGTACTTC
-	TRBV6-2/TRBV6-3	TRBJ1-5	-	CASKQGGGSNQPQHF	TGTGCCAGCAAACAGGGAGGAGGGAGCAATCAGCCCCAGCATTTT
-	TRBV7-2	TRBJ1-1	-	CASRSRGQSMNTEAFF	TGTGCCAGCCGATCTCGCGGCCAGAGCATGAACACTGAAGCTTTCTTT
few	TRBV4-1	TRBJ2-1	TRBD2	CASSQEAGGLLYNEQFF	TGCGCCAGCAGCCAAGAGGCGGGGGGCCTTCTCTACAATGAGCAGTTCTTC
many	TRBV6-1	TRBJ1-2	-	CASTLPGDYGYTF	TGTGCCAGCACCCTCCCGGGGGACTATGGCTACACCTTC
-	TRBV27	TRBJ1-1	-	CASTQTGRVNTEAFF	TGTGCCAGCACCCAGACGGGGAGGGTGAACACTGAAGCTTTCTTT
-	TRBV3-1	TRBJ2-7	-	CASRHPDSKQYF	TGTGCCAGCAGGCACCCGGACTCCAAGCAGTACTTC
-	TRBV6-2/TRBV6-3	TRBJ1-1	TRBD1	CASSRKRDRDTEAFF	TGTGCCAGCAGTCGGAAACGGGACAGGGACACTGAAGCTTTCTTT
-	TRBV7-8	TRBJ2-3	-	CASSLGSALPTDTQYF	TGTGCCAGCAGCTTAGGATCGGCCCTCCCCACAGATACGCAGTATTTT
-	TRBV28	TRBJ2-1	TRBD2	CASSLQLAGGSYNEQFF	TGTGCCAGCAGTTTACAACTAGCGGGGGGGTCCTACAATGAGCAGTTCTTC
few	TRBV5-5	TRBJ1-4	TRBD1	CASRAGQGIGNEKLFF	TGTGCCAGCAGGGCGGGACAGGGAATCGGTAATGAAAAACTGTTTTTT
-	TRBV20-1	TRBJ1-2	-	CSARDSSSYTF	TGCAGTGCTAGAGATTCGAGTAGCTACACCTTC
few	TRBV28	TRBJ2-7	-	CASSQTGISSYEQYF	TGTGCCAGCAGTCAAACAGGGATAAGCTCCTACGAGCAGTACTTC
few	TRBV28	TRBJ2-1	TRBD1	CASTQTGVYNEQFF	TGTGCCAGCACCCAGACAGGGGTCTACAATGAGCAGTTCTTC
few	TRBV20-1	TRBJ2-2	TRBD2	CSARDLTLAGGGTGELFF	TGCAGTGCTAGAGATCTAACCCTAGCGGGGGGCGGCACCGGGGAGCTGTTTTTT
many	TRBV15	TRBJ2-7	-	CATSRGGYEQYF	TGTGCCACCAGCAGAGGGGGCTACGAGCAGTACTTC
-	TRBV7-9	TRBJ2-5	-	CASSLLGTQETLYF	TGTGCCAGCAGCTTACTGGGCACCCAAGAGACCCTGTACTTC
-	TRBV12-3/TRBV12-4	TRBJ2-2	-	CASSLGGPVTGELFF	TGTGCCAGCAGCCTGGGGGGCCCGGTCACCGGGGAGCTGTTTTTT
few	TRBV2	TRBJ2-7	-	CAAPIPGRPSGEQYF	TGTGCCGCTCCGATCCCGGGTCGACCATCGGGCGAGCAGTACTTC
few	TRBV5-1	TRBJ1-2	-	CASSSPGSYGYTF	TGCGCCAGCAGCTCCCCAGGCAGCTATGGCTACACCTTC
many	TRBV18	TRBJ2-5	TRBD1	CASSLYTTGETQYF	TGTGCCAGCTCACTCTACACGACAGGGGAGACCCAGTACTTC
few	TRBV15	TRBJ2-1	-	CATSRGAGRDNNEQFF	TGTGCCACCAGCAGAGGGGCTGGTAGGGACAACAATGAGCAGTTCTTC
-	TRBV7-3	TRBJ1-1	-	CASSLNLRTDIENTEAFF	TGTGCCAGCAGCTTAAACCTAAGAACAGATATAGAAAACACTGAAGCTTTCTTT
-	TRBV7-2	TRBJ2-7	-	CASSPARGGSTYEQYF	TGTGCCAGCAGCCCCGCTCGCGGGGGCTCAACCTACGAGCAGTACTTC
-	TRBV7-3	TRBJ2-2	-	CASSLMGTTNTGELFF	TGTGCCAGCAGCTTAATGGGGACAACGAACACCGGGGAGCTGTTTTTT
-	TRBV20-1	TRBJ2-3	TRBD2	CSASGRGGFPDTQYF	TGCAGTGCGAGTGGGCGGGGGGGGTTCCCAGATACGCAGTATTTT
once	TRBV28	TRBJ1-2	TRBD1	CASSFSGTGYGYTF	TGTGCCAGCAGTTTCAGTGGGACAGGCTATGGCTACACCTTC
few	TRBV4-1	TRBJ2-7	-	CASSQDAPDFYEQYF	TGCGCCAGCAGCCAAGATGCCCCGGACTTCTACGAGCAGTACTTC
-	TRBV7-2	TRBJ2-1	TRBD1	CTSSSRDRLYNEQFF	TGTACCAGCAGCAGCCGGGACAGGCTCTACAATGAGCAGTTCTTC